Shown below are 4 T cell receptor beta chains from a single sample sequenced in a study of blood T cell repertoires in COVID-19. Using immunoSEQ multiplex PCR, the repertoire was profiled, and TCRdb retains in-frame clones only, with some absent. The sample contains roughly 140,000 clones, about 83% of which appear only once. Sequenced sample: PBMCs or T cells enriched from blood (not recorded which). Receptors originate from a woman between 50 and 59 years old who had been exposed to COVID-19.

The chain is built from TRBV18 and TRBJ1-1, with 8 nucleotides matching TRBD1. The CDR3 has 15 amino acids. The germline CDR1 and CDR2 sequences are KGHSH and LQKENI. V lost 4 bases and J lost 5; bases outside the gene matches: 9. CDR3 in amino acids: CASSLGQGGGTEAFF. CDR3 DNA: TGTGCCAGCTCACTTGGACAGGGTGGAGGGACTGAAGCTTTCTTT.

As DNA, the CDR3 is TGTGCCAGCAGTGACTCGTTTGCAGGGGTCCCTTATGGCTACACCTTC. It yields the protein CASSDSFAGVPYGYTF. V and J are TRBV6-4 and TRBJ1-2, with D perhaps matching TRBD1 (6 bases). The V gene lost 0 bases and the J gene lost 5 bases, with 16 bases spanning the gap. CDR3 length: 16 residues. The V gene's germline CDR1 is MRHNA and CDR2 SNTAGT.

V gene TRBV3-1 (or the pseudogene TRBV3-2) combines with J gene TRBJ1-2; a possible D gene is TRBD1 (5 bases). The CDR3 extends over 13 amino acids. Per germline, CDR1 LGHDT and CDR2 YNNKEL (reference sequence). With 1 base removed from V and 4 bases from J, the gap between germline ends came to 7 bases. The CDR3: CASSQGGTYGYTF. CDR3 nucleotides: TGTGCCAGCAGCCAAGGGGGCACCTATGGCTACACCTTC.

This sequence joins TRBV19 and TRBJ1-5; 10 bases fit TRBD1. Per germline, CDR1 LNHDA and CDR2 SQIVND (reference sequence). CDR3 size: 16 residues. V lost 0 bases, J lost 7 bases, and 6 bases stayed unmatched. In DNA form, the CDR3 reads TGTGCCAGTAGTATAGAGGCCGGGACAGGGGAACAGCCCCAGCATTTT. This codes for CASSIEAGTGEQPQHF.